The table lists the clone carrying this T cell receptor (beta chain) with many counts. Its cognate antigen is unknown. These data are taken from a study of neurological immune-mediated disorders. The sorted-subset TCR libraries were prepared using 750,000 to 1,000,000 CD4+ or CD8+ T cells as the starting material. Findings and caveats of the study: Because no CDR3 amino acid sequences were shared across subjects by expanded clones, private repertoires were suggested in all groups.

TCRdb redid the calling of the 5' RACE reads with MiXCR, one entry per CDR3 protein. The sample shows tens of thousands of distinct CDR3 sequences, approximately 7.2% of them seen only once. The CDR3 is 17 amino acids. Germline CDR1 reads MNHEY; CDR2 reads SVGAGI. V was trimmed by 6 bases and J by 0 bases, leaving 21 bases between them. This TCR derives from a man aged 45-65 years in good health. The V and J genes are TRBV6-5 and TRBJ2-7; D possibly uses TRBD1 or TRBD2 (6 bases each). What was sequenced was CD4+ T cells from blood. The CDR3: CASSRSASGGSSYEQYF. The CDR3 coding sequence is TGTGCCAGCAGCCGTAGCGCATCCGGGGGCTCCTCCTACGAGCAGTACTTC.